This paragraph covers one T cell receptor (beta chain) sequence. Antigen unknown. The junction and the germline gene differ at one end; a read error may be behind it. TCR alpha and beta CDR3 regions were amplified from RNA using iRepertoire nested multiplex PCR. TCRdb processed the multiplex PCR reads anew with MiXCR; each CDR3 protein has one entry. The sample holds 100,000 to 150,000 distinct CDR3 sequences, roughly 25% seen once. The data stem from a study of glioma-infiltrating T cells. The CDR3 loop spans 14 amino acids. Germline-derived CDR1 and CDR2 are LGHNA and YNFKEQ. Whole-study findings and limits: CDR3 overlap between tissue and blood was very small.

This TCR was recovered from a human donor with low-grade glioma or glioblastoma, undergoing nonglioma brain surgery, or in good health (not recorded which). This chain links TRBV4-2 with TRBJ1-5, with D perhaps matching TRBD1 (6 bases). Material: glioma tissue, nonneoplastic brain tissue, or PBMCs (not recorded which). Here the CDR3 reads CASRQEQGRQPQHF. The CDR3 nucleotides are TGTGCCAGCAGACAAGAACAGGGACGTCAGCCCCAGCATTTT.